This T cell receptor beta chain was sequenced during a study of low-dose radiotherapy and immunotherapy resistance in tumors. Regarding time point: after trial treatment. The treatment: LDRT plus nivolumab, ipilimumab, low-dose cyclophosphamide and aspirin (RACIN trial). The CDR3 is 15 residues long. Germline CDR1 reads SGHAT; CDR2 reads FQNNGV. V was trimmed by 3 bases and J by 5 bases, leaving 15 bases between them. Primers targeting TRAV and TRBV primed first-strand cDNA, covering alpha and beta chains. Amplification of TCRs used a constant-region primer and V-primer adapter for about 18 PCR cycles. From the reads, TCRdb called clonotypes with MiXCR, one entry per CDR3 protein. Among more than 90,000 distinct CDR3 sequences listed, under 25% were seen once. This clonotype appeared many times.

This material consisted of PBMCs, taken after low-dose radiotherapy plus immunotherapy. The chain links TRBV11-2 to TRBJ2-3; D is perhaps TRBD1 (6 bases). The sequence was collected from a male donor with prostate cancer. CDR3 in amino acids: CASSFNVGAEDTQYF. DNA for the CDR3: TGTGCCAGCAGCTTTAACGTGGGGGCTGAAGATACGCAGTATTTT.